This T cell receptor (beta chain) was sequenced for a study of PD-1 blockade in classical Hodgkin lymphoma. The CDR3 has 16 amino acids. The germline CDR1 and CDR2 sequences are SGHDT and YYEEEE. Trimming cost V 2 bases and J 2 bases, with 17 bases left between them. Autologous stem cell transplantation was followed by relapse in every patient, and brentuximab vedotin exposure varied. Complete response, partial response or progressive disease was recorded as best response. The protocol was immunoSEQ multiplex PCR, while the TCRdb copy is restricted to in-frame clones and leaves out a portion. The data hold about 18,000 clones, with around 85% observed a single time.

Sequencing was performed on peripheral blood mononuclear cells (PBMCs), taken at baseline. The chain uses TRBV5-6 and TRBJ2-7; no clear D gene. The TCR originated in a human donor with classical Hodgkin lymphoma. In DNA, the CDR3 is TGTGCCAGCAGCTTTTCTCTCGACGGCCGGCCCTACGAGCAGTACTTC. This translates into CASSFSLDGRPYEQYF. The full variable domain, completed using reference TRBV5-6 and TRBJ2-7, is DAGVTQSPTHLIKTRGQQVTLRCSPKSGHDTVSWYQQALGQGPQFIFQYYEEEERQRGNFPDRFSGHQFPNYSSELNVNALLLGDSALYLCASSFSLDGRPYEQYFGPGTRLTVT.